The sequence of this TCR beta chain was determined in a study of shared clonotypes between healthy human individuals. Study results and limitations: Naive CD4 clonotype sharing across several donors was about 5.3%. The diversity represented, both genetic and in exposure history, was limited by few donors.

This clone appeared a single time. Its antigen is undetermined. Execution of the assay was at deep level. Some clones are missing from TCRdb's copy, which holds only in-frame ones; the method was immunoSEQ multiplex PCR. This repertoire shows fewer than 2.5 million clones, approximately 93% found once; its top ten account for 0.36%. The ends were cut back, 1 base at V and 6 bases at J, with 19 bases in the middle. Germline V gene data show CDR1 as SGHAT and CDR2 as FQNNGV. The CDR3 loop spans 17 amino acids. The sequence was obtained from a young man in good health. Some clones in this sample may be carry-over from other donors' samples. Sequenced material: naive CD4+ T cells from PBMCs. The subset: CD45RA+ positively selected. The chain combines TRBV11-2 with TRBJ2-1; no definite D call. In DNA form, the CDR3 reads TGTGCCAGCAGCTTAGCGATGGCTCTCATACCCCTCAATGAGCAGTTCTTC. Its translation is CASSLAMALIPLNEQFF.